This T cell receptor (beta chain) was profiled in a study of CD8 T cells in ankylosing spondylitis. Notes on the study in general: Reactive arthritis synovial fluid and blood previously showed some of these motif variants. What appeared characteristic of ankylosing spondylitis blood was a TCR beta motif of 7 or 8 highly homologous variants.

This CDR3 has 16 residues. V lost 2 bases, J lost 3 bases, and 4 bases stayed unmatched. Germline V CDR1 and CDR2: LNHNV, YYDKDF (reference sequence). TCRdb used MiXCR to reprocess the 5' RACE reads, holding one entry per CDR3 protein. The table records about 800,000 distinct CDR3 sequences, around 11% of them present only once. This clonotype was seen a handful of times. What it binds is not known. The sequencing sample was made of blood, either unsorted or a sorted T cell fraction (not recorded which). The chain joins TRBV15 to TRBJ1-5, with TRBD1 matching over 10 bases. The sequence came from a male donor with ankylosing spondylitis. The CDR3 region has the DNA TGTGCCACCAGCAGACGACAGGGGGCGTTCAATCAGCCCCAGCATTTT. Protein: CATSRRQGAFNQPQHF.